The sequence of this T cell receptor beta chain was determined in a study of tissue T cells after allogeneic stem cell transplantation. Measured with immunoSEQ multiplex PCR; TCRdb has only the in-frame clones, and not every one. The sample carries thousands of clones, 63% recorded once. Study results and limitations: Only a limited share of tissue TCRs appeared in blood or spleen.

CDR1 and CDR2 (germline): MNHEY, SVGAGI. V was shortened by 1 base and J by 8 bases, with 11 bases between the two germline ends. This CDR3 spans 14 amino acids. About this clone itself: What it binds is not known.

The sample was tissue from the esophagus, taken at autopsy. V and J are TRBV6-5 and TRBJ2-2; D uncertain. The receptor's source is a female donor aged 60 or older with lung cancer. CDR3 nucleotide sequence: TGTGCCAGCAGTTACTATCTGGGTTCAGGGGAGCTGTTTTTT. This gives the protein CASSYYLGSGELFF.